The next 13 T cell receptor beta chains were all read from a single sample in a study. TCRdb keeps only in-frame clones here, not all; method: immunoSEQ multiplex PCR. The data show under 90,000 clones, about 93% seen once. What was sequenced was PBMCs. These receptors all come from a man aged 35-49 years with rheumatoid arthritis.

This rearrangement joins TRBV24-1 to TRBJ2-1; 10 positions match TRBD1. Germline assignment: CDR1 KGHDR and CDR2 SFDVKD. The CDR3 has 18 residues. The ends lost 2 bases at V and 5 bases at J; junction bases unmatched: 11. The DNA of the CDR3 is TGTGCCACCAGTGATTCCGATCCGGGACAGGGGCTCCACAATGAGCAGTTCTTC. This sequence encodes CATSDSDPGQGLHNEQFF.

The chain recombines TRBV6-5 with TRBJ2-1, with 14 bases fitting TRBD2. Germline V CDR1 and CDR2: MNHEY, SVGAGI. V lost 4 bases to trimming and J lost 6 bases; unmatched junction nucleotides: 2. The CDR3 length is 15 residues. The CDR3 loop reads CASSFGLAGGNEQFF. The CDR3 DNA is TGTGCCAGCAGTTTCGGACTAGCGGGGGGCAATGAGCAGTTCTTC.

V usage is TRBV28 and J usage is TRBJ2-7, with D perhaps matching TRBD1 or TRBD2 (5 bases each). V lost 7 bases and J lost 7, with 17 bases in between. Germline CDR1 MDHEN, CDR2 SYDVKM. This CDR3 has 13 residues. The CDR3 DNA reads as TGTGCCAGCAAGATCGGGACGCTGGGGGAGCAGTACTTC. Its protein is CASKIGTLGEQYF.

J is TRBJ2-7 and V is TRBV30; perhaps TRBD1 as D (5 bases). Trimming took off 0 bases at V and 1 base at J, with 7 bases between the two ends. Germline CDR1 reads GTSNPN; CDR2 reads SVGIG (reference sequence). The CDR3 is 13 amino acids. CDR3: CAWSVGVSYEQYF. The CDR3 coding sequence is TGTGCCTGGAGTGTAGGGGTTTCCTACGAGCAGTACTTC.

The CDR3 DNA reads TGTGCCAGCAGCTTCCAGGACAGGGGGGGCTATGGCTACACCTTC. The encoded protein is CASSFQDRGGYGYTF. The V and J genes are TRBV5-6 and TRBJ1-2, with 10 nucleotides matching TRBD1. The CDR3 covers 15 residues. Unmatched junction bases numbered 5, after V lost 2 bases and J lost 4 bases. CDR1 and CDR2 (germline): SGHDT, YYEEEE. Complete variable domain (other parts from reference TRBV5-6 and TRBJ1-2): DAGVTQSPTHLIKTRGQQVTLRCSPKSGHDTVSWYQQALGQGPQFIFQYYEEEERQRGNFPDRFSGHQFPNYSSELNVNALLLGDSALYLCASSFQDRGGYGYTFGSGTRLTVV.

The CDR3 protein is CASSSDRSSYEQYF. Here the CDR3 DNA reads TGTGCCAGCAGCTCAGACAGGTCTTCCTACGAGCAGTACTTC. This chain links TRBV11-1 with TRBJ2-7; tentatively, D is TRBD1 (6 bases). The germline V and J ends were trimmed by 4 bases and 1 base, with 11 bases remaining between them. The CDR3 totals 14 residues. The germline CDR1 and CDR2 sequences are SGHAT and FQDESV (reference sequence).

This chain links TRBV11-3 with TRBJ1-2, with TRBD1 matching 10 bases. V gave up 4 bases and J gave up 3 bases; unmatched junction bases: 5. Germline V CDR1 and CDR2: SGHNT, YENEEA. There are 15 residues in the CDR3. CDR3 protein: CASSSKDRGDYGYTF. CDR3 nucleotide sequence: TGTGCCAGCAGCTCCAAGGACAGGGGGGACTATGGCTACACCTTC.

The gene calls are TRBV15 and TRBJ2-6; D remains unclear. Trimming took 0 bases from V and 0 from J, leaving 6 bases between them. Germline V lookup: CDR1 LNHNV, CDR2 YYDKDF (reference sequence). The CDR3 loop spans 16 amino acids. CDR3 coding DNA: TGTGCCACCAGCAGAGATTTTAACTCTGGGGCCAACGTCCTGACTTTC. The encoded protein is CATSRDFNSGANVLTF. Variable domain in full (rest from reference TRBV15 and TRBJ2-6): DAMVIQNPRYQVTQFGKPVTLSCSQTLNHNVMYWYQQKSSQAPKLLFHYYDKDFNNEADTPDNFQSRRPNTSFCFLDIRSPGLGDTAMYLCATSRDFNSGANVLTFGAGSRLTVL.

This rearrangement joins TRBV18 to TRBJ1-5; the match to TRBD1 covers 8 bases. The V and J ends lost 3 bases and 7 bases, in that order; junction bases with no gene match: 5. Germline V lookup: CDR1 KGHSH, CDR2 LQKENI. This CDR3 contains 14 residues. The CDR3 loop is CASSPTGEDQPQHF. DNA for the CDR3: TGTGCCAGCTCACCGACAGGGGAGGACCAGCCCCAGCATTTT.

V gene TRBV28 combines with J gene TRBJ2-5, with 10 nucleotides matching TRBD2. The length of the CDR3 is 16 residues. After removal of 5 bases from V and 6 bases from J, the junction contained 12 bases not matched to a gene. Germline V lookup: CDR1 MDHEN, CDR2 SYDVKM. The CDR3 protein is CASSGAASGSGKTQYF. The CDR3 DNA sequence: TGTGCCAGCAGTGGGGCGGCTAGCGGGAGTGGGAAGACCCAGTACTTC.

The count of this clone is one. The J gene is TRBJ2-2, the V gene TRBV5-6, with 7 bases matching TRBD2. V gave up 2 bases and J gave up 0 bases; unmatched junction bases: 1. Germline assignment: CDR1 SGHDT and CDR2 YYEEEE. The CDR3 has 15 amino acids. CDR3 amino acids: CASSLAGPNTGELFF. The DNA for the CDR3 is TGTGCCAGCAGCTTAGCGGGGCCGAACACCGGGGAGCTGTTTTTT. Full variable domain (remainder filled in from reference TRBV5-6 and TRBJ2-2): DAGVTQSPTHLIKTRGQQVTLRCSPKSGHDTVSWYQQALGQGPQFIFQYYEEEERQRGNFPDRFSGHQFPNYSSELNVNALLLGDSALYLCASSLAGPNTGELFFGEGSRLTVL.

This clone was counted a few times. J is TRBJ1-1 and V is TRBV3-1 (or the pseudogene TRBV3-2); D not certain. V was shortened by 4 bases and J by 5 bases, with 5 bases between the two germline ends. This CDR3 contains 11 residues. Germline-derived CDR1 and CDR2 are LGHDT and YNNKEL (reference sequence). In nucleotides, the CDR3 is TGTGCCAGCAGCCCCGGGACTGAAGCTTTCTTT. Amino acid sequence: CASSPGTEAFF.

This clone came up a few times. V is TRBV27 and J is TRBJ1-6, with D uncertain. The V end lost 1 base, the J end lost 0 bases, and 10 bases lay between the germline ends. Per the germline V gene, CDR1 is MNHEY and CDR2 is SMNVEV (reference sequence). This CDR3 has 17 amino acids. CDR3 in amino acids: CASSLYGEISYNSPLHF. In DNA, the CDR3 is TGTGCCAGCAGTTTATATGGGGAGATCTCCTATAATTCACCCCTCCACTTT.